Listed here are 13 T cell receptor beta chains from one sample, sequenced in a study of CD8+ T cells in alopecia areata. The sequencing template was cDNA reverse transcribed from extracted RNA. The repertoire was sequenced with immunoSEQ multiplex PCR; TCRdb's copy has only in-frame clones and lacks some. The sample consists of some 170,000 clones, 58% of them appearing once. Indicated treatment: oral pan-JAK inhibitor, 5-10 mg twice daily. The source material was CD4+ T cells sorted from blood, sampled at approximately week 60, from a patient treated with tofacitinib. The receptors were sampled from a human donor with alopecia areata.

This clone occurred a few times. V and J are TRBV27 and TRBJ2-2, with D maybe TRBD2 (5 bases). The CDR3 spans 15 residues. The germline gives CDR1 MNHEY, CDR2 SMNVEV (reference sequence). Trimming removed 5 bases at V and 1 base at J, with 11 bases between. The CDR3 sequence is CASSRGILNTGELFF. The CDR3 coding sequence is TGTGCCAGCAGTCGAGGGATTCTGAACACCGGGGAGCTGTTTTTT.

The table lists this clone with a count of one. J is TRBJ1-6 and V is TRBV5-6, with D uncertain. The ends were cut back, 3 bases at V and 8 bases at J, with 18 bases in the middle. The CDR3 is 16 amino acids. Germline CDR1 reads SGHDT; CDR2 reads YYEEEE. This CDR3 is CASSYLDRLPHSPLHF. In nucleotides, the CDR3 is TGTGCCAGCAGCTACCTTGACCGTCTCCCCCATTCACCCCTCCACTTT.

This clone was observed a few times. The chain employs TRBV9 and TRBJ1-6; 8 bases map to TRBD1. Trimming took 4 bases from V and 10 from J; bases not matched to a gene: 10. The CDR3 runs 15 residues. The germline V gene encodes CDR1 SGDLS and CDR2 YYNGEE. For the CDR3, the DNA is TGTGCCAGCAGCTCTCGCTCGGGGACAGGCTCACCCCTCCACTTT. This gives the protein CASSSRSGTGSPLHF.

This clone was seen only a few times. The V gene is TRBV20-1, the J gene TRBJ1-1; unclear D gene. CDR1 and CDR2 (germline): DFQATT, SNEGSKA (reference sequence). The CDR3 contains 11 residues. V shed 0 bases and J shed 6 bases, with 5 bases lying between them. In DNA, the CDR3 is TGCAGTGCTAGAGACAGCCCTGAAGCTTTCTTT. It translates to CSARDSPEAFF.

J is TRBJ1-6 and V is TRBV6-1; D uncertain. This CDR3 has 13 amino acids. The germline CDR1 and CDR2 sequences are MNHNS and SASEGT. Trimming took off 5 bases at V and 9 bases at J, with 11 bases between the two ends. CDR3 amino acids: CASSSGGLSPLHF. The CDR3 region has the DNA TGTGCCAGCAGTTCGGGCGGTCTTTCACCCCTCCACTTT.

CDR3 amino acids: CASSESGARFGEAFF. The CDR3 DNA sequence: TGTGCCAGCAGTGAAAGTGGGGCACGCTTCGGTGAAGCTTTCTTT. The rearrangement links TRBV2 to TRBJ1-1, with a possible D match to TRBD1 (5 bases). This CDR3 has 15 residues. V lost 2 bases, J lost 7 bases, and 17 bases lay in between. Germline V lookup: CDR1 SNHLY, CDR2 FYNNEI.

The chain is built from TRBV29-1 and TRBJ2-7; the match to TRBD2 covers 8 bases. This CDR3 is 13 amino acids long. Germline lookup yields CDR1 SQVTM and CDR2 ANQGSEA. V was clipped by 4 bases and J by 2 bases; unmatched bases: 4. This chain's CDR3 is CSVVAGGPYEQYF. DNA for the CDR3: TGCAGCGTTGTGGCGGGGGGTCCCTACGAGCAGTACTTC.

In this sample, this clone turned up a few times. At the DNA level, this CDR3 is encoded by other sequences in the same sample as well. V and J are TRBV27 and TRBJ1-1; no clear D gene. The germline gives CDR1 MNHEY, CDR2 SMNVEV (reference sequence). The CDR3 extends over 13 amino acids. V was pared by 2 bases and J by 4 bases, with 8 bases between. In nucleotides, the CDR3 is TGTGCCAGCAGTTTAAGTAGAGGCACTGAAGCTTTCTTT. It yields the protein CASSLSRGTEAFF.

This clone showed up just a few times. This chain uses TRBV28 with TRBJ1-3; D is ambiguous. CDR3 length: 16 residues. The germline V and J ends were trimmed by 5 bases and 4 bases, with 18 bases remaining between them. Germline CDR1 and CDR2: MDHEN and SYDVKM. The CDR3 coding sequence is TGTGCCAGCAGTCCCCTGGTTGCGGTCAGGGGAAACACCATATATTTT. Translating it yields CASSPLVAVRGNTIYF. The full variable domain, in which reference TRBV28 and TRBJ1-3 provide the parts outside the CDR3, is DVKVTQSSRYLVKRTGEKVFLECVQDMDHENMFWYRQDPGLGLRLIYFSYDVKMKEKGDIPEGYSVSREKKERFSLILESASTNQTSMYLCASSPLVAVRGNTIYFGEGSWLTVV.

This chain uses TRBV5-6 with TRBJ2-7, with 7 bases lining up with TRBD2. The V gene end was trimmed by 4 bases and the J gene end by 1 base; junction bases not matched to a gene: 5. The CDR3 extends over 14 amino acids. CDR1 is SGHDT, CDR2 YYEEEE, per germline. The CDR3 sequence is CASSPRGLSYEQYF. CDR3 nucleotides: TGTGCCAGCAGCCCCCGGGGACTATCCTACGAGCAGTACTTC.

This sequence joins TRBV7-9 and TRBJ2-7, with D unclear. CDR1 is SEHNR, CDR2 FQNEAQ, per germline (reference sequence). CDR3 length: 13 residues. The V end was cut by 3 bases, the J end by 5 bases, with 11 bases between. CDR3 nucleotides: TGTGCCAGCAGCTTTAGGGAAGTCCACGAGCAGTACTTC. Its protein product is CASSFREVHEQYF. Based on the CDR3 plus reference TRBV7-9 and TRBJ2-7, the full variable domain is DTGVSQNPRHKITKRGQNVTFRCDPISEHNRLYWYRQTLGQGPEFLTYFQNEAQLEKSRLLSDRFSAERPKGSFSTLEIQRTEQGDSAMYLCASSFREVHEQYFGPGTRLTVT.

This clone was found a few times. V is TRBV4-2 and J is TRBJ1-2; TRBD1 agrees at 7 bases. Germline V gene sequence: CDR1 LGHNA, CDR2 YNFKEQ. Trimming cost V 0 bases and J 4 bases; bases outside gene matches: 11. This CDR3 region has 17 residues. The CDR3, as DNA: TGTGCCAGCAGCCAAGATCTGGGGCCGGACAGGCCCTATGGCTACACCTTC. This translates into CASSQDLGPDRPYGYTF.

Many counts were recorded for this clone. The V and J genes are TRBV2 and TRBJ2-3, with D uncertain. V dropped 8 bases and J dropped 2 bases, with 11 bases sitting between them. CDR1 SNHLY and CDR2 FYNNEI come from the germline V gene. CDR3 length: 13 residues. The CDR3 here is CASSPPFTDTQYF. CDR3 coding DNA: TGTGCCAGCTCTCCACCCTTCACAGATACGCAGTATTTT. Full variable domain (missing parts from reference TRBV2 and TRBJ2-3): EPEVTQTPSHQVTQMGQEVILRCVPISNHLYFYWYRQILGQKVEFLVSFYNNEISEKSEIFDDQFSVERPDGSNFTLKIRSTKLEDSAMYFCASSPPFTDTQYFGPGTRLTVL.